This is a list of T cell receptor beta chains from one sample in a study of tumor-infiltrating lymphocytes in glioblastoma multiforme. TCRdb reprocessed the multiplex PCR reads with MiXCR, giving one entry per CDR3 protein. The sample lists just under 9,500 distinct CDR3 sequences, 74% occurring once. The sequencing input was brain tumor tissue. These receptor sequences come from a male donor with glioblastoma. Each CDR3 is given with its conserved first and last residue. A D gene is named only where the DNA matches it firmly. For some rows the clone size is stated as once, few or many, or as a class when expanded; others skip it.

TRBV6-2/TRBV6-3	.	.	TRBJ2-7	TGTGCCAGCAGTTACGGAGGGGACGGGCCCTACGAGCAGTACTTC	CASSYGGDGPYEQYF
TRBV20-1	few	.	TRBJ2-1	TGCAGTGCCACCCCCTTCATGGCGGGCTCCTACAATGAGCAGTTCTTC	CSATPFMAGSYNEQFF
TRBV4-1	.	.	TRBJ2-3	TGCGCCAGCGGAAGGCCCGAGGGACGGAACACAGATACGCAGTATTTT	CASGRPEGRNTDTQYF
TRBV20-1	.	.	TRBJ1-4	TGCAGTGCTCGAGATAGGGCAGGGGTCTCGACTAATGAAAAACTGCTTTTT	CSARDRAGVSTNEKLLF
TRBV11-2	.	.	TRBJ2-1	TGTGCCATTAGCATATTCAATGGGCAGTTCTTC	CAISIFNGQFF
TRBV28	.	.	TRBJ1-2	TGTGCCAGCATCCTACGGCACGCGGATCCCTATGGCTACACCTTC	CASILRHADPYGYTF
TRBV4-3	.	.	TRBJ2-5	TGCGCCAGCAGCGATTCAAATGGGGCGAGTAGGGTTGGCCAGTACTTC	CASSDSNGASRVGQYF
TRBV20-1	.	.	TRBJ1-1	TGCAGTGCTAGTCACGGGGGGGACACTGAAGCTTTCTTT	CSASHGGDTEAFF
TRBV20-1	.	.	TRBJ2-3	TGCAGTGCTAGAGATGAGGCAGGGGCCGGGGCAGATACGCAGTATTTT	CSARDEAGAGADTQYF
TRBV20-1	.	.	TRBJ2-5	TGCAGTGCTAGAGCCTTTGGCGGAGTCCAAGAGACCCAGTACTTC	CSARAFGGVQETQYF
TRBV20-1	few	TRBD2	TRBJ2-2	TGCAGTGTACTAGCGGACGGCGGGGAGCTGTTTTTT	CSVLADGGELFF
TRBV11-1	few	.	TRBJ2-2	TGTGCCAGCAGCCCGGGGCAGGGTTACACCGGGGAGCTGTTTTTT	CASSPGQGYTGELFF
TRBV29-1	.	TRBD1	TRBJ2-1	TGCAGCGCCCGACAGGGGGGCAATGAGCAGTTCTTC	CSARQGGNEQFF
TRBV5-6	.	.	TRBJ2-1	TGTGCCAGCAGCTTAATACCCACTTCTTTCGTGCTAAATGAGCAGTTCTTC	CASSLIPTSFVLNEQFF
TRBV20-1	.	.	TRBJ2-2	TGCAGTGCTAGAGAGGAGCAGGGGTTCACCGGGGAGCTGTTTTTT	CSAREEQGFTGELFF
TRBV20-1	.	TRBD1	TRBJ2-7	TGCAGTGCTAGAGATGTTGTGCAGGACAGGGGAAACGAGCAGTACTTC	CSARDVVQDRGNEQYF
TRBV6-5	.	.	TRBJ2-1	TGTGCCAGCAGAACTGACAGACAATACCGGGCGTACAATGGGCAGTTCTTC	CASRTDRQYRAYNGQFF
TRBV11-2	.	.	TRBJ2-3	TGTGCCAGCAGCTCCCAAGGGGGCGGGAGTAGAGATACGCAGTATTTT	CASSSQGGGSRDTQYF
TRBV11-2	once	.	TRBJ2-7	TGTGCCAGCAGCTTAGTTCCCGTATCCTACGAGCAGTACTTC	CASSLVPVSYEQYF
TRBV6-5	.	.	TRBJ2-7	TGTGCCAGCAGTTACTCGCGTCCAGGGACCTACGAGCAGTACTTC	CASSYSRPGTYEQYF
TRBV11-2	many	.	TRBJ2-3	TGTGCCAGCAGCTTAGATACAGATACGCAGTATTTT	CASSLDTDTQYF
TRBV6-2/TRBV6-3	few	.	TRBJ2-1	TGTGCCAGCACCCCCGGGTCGAATGAGCAGTTCTTC	CASTPGSNEQFF
TRBV5-4	few	.	TRBJ2-7	TGTGCCAGCAGCTTCCTGGGACACGACCTCTCCTACGAGCAGTACTTC	CASSFLGHDLSYEQYF
TRBV11-3	.	.	TRBJ2-3	TGTGCCAGCAGCTTAGGGCCGACAGATACGCAGTATTTT	CASSLGPTDTQYF
TRBV6-1	.	TRBD2	TRBJ2-5	TGTGCCAGCTCTAGCGGGAGCGTGGAGACCCAGTACTTC	CASSSGSVETQYF
TRBV25-1	.	.	TRBJ2-6	TGTGCCAGTAGTAAATATAGGACAGATCACTCTGGGGCCAACGTCCTGACTTTC	CASSKYRTDHSGANVLTF
TRBV12-3/TRBV12-4	.	.	TRBJ1-1	TGTGCCAGCAGCCTCGGCCAGAACACCGAAGCTTTCTTT	CASSLGQNTEAFF
TRBV11-3	.	TRBD1	TRBJ2-1	TGTGCCCGCAGCCCCGGACAGGGTGAGCAGTTCTTC	CARSPGQGEQFF
TRBV12-3/TRBV12-4	.	TRBD2	TRBJ2-3	TGTGCCAGCAATTTGGGTCGGGAGGGTCTGGGACCGGATATGCAGTGTTTT	CASNLGREGLGPDMQCF
TRBV11-2	.	.	TRBJ2-2	TGTTCCAGCAGCTTCAGTCCTTACCGGGATGAATATAGCACCGGGGAGCTGTTTTTT	CSSSFSPYRDEYSTGELFF
TRBV11-2	.	.	TRBJ2-6	TGTGCCAGCAGCTCTAGGGCCCACTCAGGGGCCAACGTCCTGCCTTTC	CASSSRAHSGANVLPF
TRBV11-3	once	.	TRBJ2-4	TGTGCCAGCAGCTTAGATGGCCCGAATGGGAACATTCAGTACTTC	CASSLDGPNGNIQYF
TRBV11-2	.	TRBD2	TRBJ2-5	TGTGCCAACAGCCTTAGCGGGACCAGCAAAGGAACCCAGCACTTC	CANSLSGTSKGTQHF
TRBV5-6	medium-sized	.	TRBJ2-7	TGTGCCAGCAGCTTGACTAGTCTCCACGAGCAGTACTTC	CASSLTSLHEQYF
TRBV6-2/TRBV6-3	.	.	TRBJ1-2	TGTGCCAGCAGTTTTTCGGGGAACTATGGCTACACCTTC	CASSFSGNYGYTF
TRBV12-3/TRBV12-4	.	.	TRBJ2-2	TGTGCCAGCAGTTCAATTAACACCGGGGAGCTGTTTTTT	CASSSINTGELFF
TRBV29-1	.	.	TRBJ2-5	TGCAGCGGACAGGTTGGAGAGACCCAGTACTTC	CSGQVGETQYF
TRBV11-3	.	TRBD1	TRBJ2-7	TGTGCCAGCAGCTACGGACAGGGCGATGAGCAGTACTTC	CASSYGQGDEQYF
TRBV11-1	many	TRBD2	TRBJ2-3	TGTGCCAGCAGCGGGGGACTACTGAATACGCAGTATTTT	CASSGGLLNTQYF
TRBV25-1	.	.	TRBJ2-2	TGTGCCAGCAGTGCCCAAGAAGGGCGCCTTGACACCGGGGAGCTGTTGTTT	CASSAQEGRLDTGELLF
TRBV6-6	.	.	TRBJ2-1	TGTGCCAGCTCCTACCCGGGGTTACAAGAGACCCAGTTCTTC	CASSYPGLQETQFF
TRBV20-1	.	.	TRBJ2-7	TGCAGTGATTCCAATTTGGGGGCAGGGAGGGACGAGCGGTACTTT	CSDSNLGAGRDERYF
TRBV4-1	many	.	TRBJ2-1	TGCGCCAGCAGCCATCCGACAGATGAGCAGTTCTTC	CASSHPTDEQFF
TRBV5-1	once	TRBD2	TRBJ2-5	TGCGCCAGCAGCCCGGGACTAGCGGGGGGTATTCAAGAGACCCAGTACTTC	CASSPGLAGGIQETQYF
TRBV11-2	.	.	TRBJ2-7	TGTGCAAGCAGCTTAAGCTCAGGGCGTTCCTACGAGCAGTACTTC	CASSLSSGRSYEQYF
TRBV11-1	.	.	TRBJ1-2	TGTGCCAGCAGGGATCTCAGACAGGCAAATAGCTATGGCTACACCTTC	CASRDLRQANSYGYTF
TRBV11-2	.	.	TRBJ2-6	TGTGCCAGCAGCTCTAGGGCCCACTCTGGGGCCGACGTACTGACTTTC	CASSSRAHSGADVLTF
TRBV11-2	.	.	TRBJ2-5	TGTGCCAGCAGCCGAACACCTAAAGAGACCCAGTACTTC	CASSRTPKETQYF
TRBV11-1	.	TRBD1	TRBJ1-5	TGTGCCAGCCCCGGACAGGGCAATCAGCCCCAGCATTTT	CASPGQGNQPQHF